This T cell receptor beta chain was profiled in a study of vaccination effects on CD4 cells after COVID-19. The overall study: A couple of convalescent patients each provided a sample, at 16 days and at one week before vaccination.

Sequenced by immunoSEQ multiplex PCR; TCRdb stores in-frame clones only, minus some. The sample shows more than 20,000 clones, 77% of them seen only once. Germline V gene lookup returns CDR1 SGHTA and CDR2 FQGTGA. V lost 1 base and J lost 1, with 10 bases in between. The CDR3 is made up of 15 amino acids. General study points: Sampling in the study covered few convalescent patients and included no early post-infection timepoints.

Concerning this clone: Antigen: not known.

Expansion with viral peptide pools was applied to antigen-specific CD4+ T cells by the ViraFEST assay prior to sequencing. Subsequent to a culture period of around eleven days, CD4+ T cells were isolated. The person's infection with SARS-CoV-2, confirmed by PCR, took place between March and December 2020. They grew over 1.5 million PBMC in each well, adding around 10 IU/ml IL-2 and 10 ug/ml peptides. The starting material was CD4+ T cells from PBMCs cultured with HCoV-NL63 spike peptides, obtained before COVID-19 vaccination. The V and J genes are TRBV7-3 and TRBJ2-5; no clear D gene. The source is a human donor who had a prior SARS-CoV-2 infection. The CDR3 bases are TGTGCCAGCAGCTTAAATGCCCGGGCCCAAGAGACCCAGTACTTC. This gives the protein CASSLNARAQETQYF.